A selection of T cell receptor beta chains follows, all from one sample in a study of response to subunit inactivated influenza vaccine. Each CDR3 protein gets one entry after TCRdb re-called the RT-PCR reads with MiXCR. The repertoire has some 550,000 distinct CDR3 sequences, approximately 24% of them found once; the top ten carry 2.8%. Another study also made use of these data, one on T cells expressing NK-cell markers.

The source was CD4+ T cells sorted from PBMCs, collected approximately 13 days after vaccination. These receptors all come from a man aged 45-60 years who received an inactivated influenza vaccine. Each CDR3 is given with its conserved first and last residue. The D gene is left open where the match is weak. Not all rows give a size; the values are once, few, many and, for expanded clones, a class.

J: TRBJ1-1; size: .; D: TRBD1; V: TRBV4-3; CDR3: CASSQDRVNTEAFF; DNA: TGTGCCAGCAGCCAAGACAGGGTGAACACTGAAGCTTTCTTT
J: TRBJ2-5; size: few; D: .; V: TRBV10-3; CDR3: CAISSGTDLETQYF; DNA: TGTGCCATCAGCTCCGGGACCGACTTAGAGACCCAGTACTTC
J: TRBJ2-3; size: .; D: TRBD2; V: TRBV20-1; CDR3: CSASWDSGTSTDTQYF; DNA: TGCAGTGCTAGTTGGGATAGCGGGACTAGCACAGATACGCAGTATTTT
J: TRBJ1-6; size: few; D: .; V: TRBV12-3/TRBV12-4; CDR3: CASSLGTSSLHF; DNA: TGTGCCAGCAGTTTAGGGACTTCATCCCTCCACTTT
J: TRBJ2-2; size: .; D: TRBD2; V: TRBV28; CDR3: CASSLYLAGDGGELFF; DNA: TGTGCCAGCAGTTTATACCTAGCGGGAGATGGTGGGGAGCTGTTTTTT
J: TRBJ2-3; size: few; D: .; V: TRBV5-4; CDR3: CASSLVGASTDTQYF; DNA: TGTGCCAGCAGCTTGGTTGGGGCTAGCACAGATACGCAGTATTTT
J: TRBJ2-1; size: many; D: TRBD2; V: TRBV14; CDR3: CASSQTSGSYNEQFF; DNA: TGTGCCAGCAGCCAAACTAGCGGGTCCTACAATGAGCAGTTCTTC
J: TRBJ2-3; size: few; D: TRBD2; V: TRBV7-9; CDR3: CASLFGGGRLLADTQYF; DNA: TGTGCCAGTCTATTCGGTGGCGGGAGGCTCCTGGCAGATACGCAGTATTTT
J: TRBJ1-4; size: .; D: .; V: TRBV12-3/TRBV12-4; CDR3: CASSFGDRDEKLFF; DNA: TGTGCCAGCAGTTTTGGAGACAGAGATGAAAAACTGTTTTTT
J: TRBJ1-1; size: .; D: TRBD1; V: TRBV6-5; CDR3: CASSYVDRAEAFF; DNA: TGTGCCAGCAGTTACGTCGACAGGGCCGAAGCTTTCTTT
J: TRBJ1-1; size: .; D: TRBD1; V: TRBV20-1; CDR3: CSAPGTGGTEAFF; DNA: TGCAGTGCTCCGGGGACAGGGGGCACTGAAGCTTTCTTT
J: TRBJ2-1; size: .; D: .; V: TRBV5-1; CDR3: CASSLGTGVHNEQFF; DNA: TGCGCCAGCAGCTTGGGGACTGGCGTACACAATGAGCAGTTCTTC
J: TRBJ2-1; size: few; D: .; V: TRBV21-1; CDR3: CASSKILGTHGINEQFF; DNA: TGTGCCAGCAGCAAGATCCTAGGTACTCACGGAATCAATGAGCAGTTCTTC
J: TRBJ2-3; size: .; D: TRBD2; V: TRBV9; CDR3: CASSVAPGPSGRADTQYF; DNA: TGTGCCAGCAGCGTAGCTCCTGGGCCGAGCGGGAGGGCAGATACGCAGTATTTT
J: TRBJ1-5; size: few; D: TRBD1; V: TRBV10-3; CDR3: CAISTETGGNQPQHF; DNA: TGTGCCATCAGCACCGAGACAGGGGGCAATCAGCCCCAGCATTTT